The entry below gives a single T cell receptor (beta chain) sequence along with its context. Assay: immunoSEQ multiplex PCR; the TCRdb copy retains only in-frame clones and omits some. The sample includes about 14,000 clones, over 70% of them seen just once. The data belong to a study of neoadjuvant anti-PD-1 for oral cavity cancer. About the research overall: Around day 43, patients without progression received a fourth nivolumab dose before surgery.

V was shortened by 4 bases and J by 9 bases, with 16 bases between the two germline ends. The germline CDR1 and CDR2 sequences are SGHVS and FQNEAQ. The CDR3 contains 14 residues. As to time point: after neoadjuvant nivolumab, at surgical resection. This sequence was found in a person aged 40 to 85 with oral cavity squamous cell carcinoma. V usage is TRBV7-8 and J usage is TRBJ2-1; D is perhaps TRBD1 or TRBD2 (5 bases each). Source: PBMCs, taken after nivolumab (anti-PD-1) treatment. The CDR3 region has the DNA TGTGCCAGCAGCTACCGGGACCCTATGGCTGAGCAGTTCTTC. Translation: CASSYRDPMAEQFF.